This is a list of T cell receptor beta chains from one sample in a study of blood T cell repertoires in COVID-19. Some clones are missing from TCRdb's copy, which holds only in-frame ones; the method was immunoSEQ multiplex PCR. The sample contains tens of thousands of clones, around 79% of which appear only once. The source material was peripheral blood. These receptors were taken from a man between 50 and 59 years old with acute or convalescent COVID-19. Both conserved end residues are part of each CDR3. A D gene is named only where the DNA matches it firmly. Some rows mark clone size as missing; the rest say once, few, many or name a class of expanded clone.

CDR3 protein	CDR3 DNA	V gene	J gene	clone size	CDR3 length	D gene
CASSYSGSRGNTEAFF	TGTGCCAGCAGTTACTCGGGTTCCAGGGGTAACACTGAAGCTTTCTTT	TRBV6-2/TRBV6-3	TRBJ1-1	.	16	.
CASSSYRGRDGYTF	TGTGCCAGCAGCTCTTACAGGGGGCGGGATGGCTACACCTTC	TRBV7-6	TRBJ1-2	.	14	TRBD1
CASSTDRGRTEAFF	TGCGCCAGCAGCACTGACAGGGGGCGGACTGAAGCTTTCTTT	TRBV5-1	TRBJ1-1	once	14	TRBD1
CASSSEGTAIYNEQFF	TGTGCCAGCAGCTCGGAAGGGACAGCAATTTACAATGAGCAGTTCTTC	TRBV7-3	TRBJ2-1	.	16	TRBD1
CARRGAGGANTGELFF	TGCGCCCGCCGCGGGGCCGGGGGGGCGAACACCGGGGAGCTGTTTTTT	TRBV9	TRBJ2-2	.	16	TRBD2
CAWKTSGLYEQYF	TGTGCCTGGAAGACATCTGGGTTGTACGAGCAGTACTTC	TRBV30	TRBJ2-7	many	13	.
CASSQAFFGGRQYF	TGCGCCAGCAGCCAAGCTTTTTTCGGAGGTAGGCAGTACTTC	TRBV4-1	TRBJ2-7	.	14	.
CASSMTGTGVTGTDTQYF	TGCGCCAGCAGCATGACCGGGACAGGGGTGACGGGCACAGATACGCAGTATTTT	TRBV5-1	TRBJ2-3	.	18	TRBD1
CASSQVDLFSQGYEQYF	TGTGCCAGCAGCCAGGTCGATTTATTTTCCCAGGGCTACGAGCAGTACTTC	TRBV7-6	TRBJ2-7	few	17	.
CASSLGTVTTEAFF	TGTGCCAGCAGCTTAGGGACAGTTACCACTGAAGCTTTCTTT	TRBV7-9	TRBJ1-1	.	14	.
CASSPDSFNQPQHF	TGCGCCAGCAGCCCGGACAGCTTCAATCAGCCCCAGCATTTT	TRBV5-1	TRBJ1-5	.	14	.
CASSLERVEGYTF	TGTGCCAGCAGCCTGGAGAGGGTTGAAGGCTACACCTTC	TRBV28	TRBJ1-2	once	13	.
CASSLGTGHGTDTQYF	TGTGCCAGCAGCTTAGGGACAGGGCATGGCACAGATACGCAGTATTTT	TRBV7-6	TRBJ2-3	.	16	TRBD1
CASSLEIGFRGNEKLFF	TGCGCCAGCAGCTTGGAAATCGGGTTTCGGGGTAATGAAAAACTGTTTTTT	TRBV5-1	TRBJ1-4	.	17	.
CASSQEALYNEQFF	TGCGCCAGCAGCCAAGAGGCTCTCTACAATGAGCAGTTCTTC	TRBV4-3	TRBJ2-1	.	14	.
CASTPGQRLAGANEQFF	TGTGCCAGCACTCCGGGACAGCGACTAGCGGGGGCCAATGAGCAGTTCTTC	TRBV5-4	TRBJ2-1	.	17	TRBD2
CASSRWLAGGSSSYNEQFF	TGCGCCAGCAGCCGATGGCTAGCGGGAGGTTCGAGCTCCTACAATGAGCAGTTCTTC	TRBV4-3	TRBJ2-1	once	19	TRBD2
CASSPQGQAATLHF	TGCGCCAGCAGTCCTCAGGGACAGGCCGCCACCCTCCACTTT	TRBV5-1	TRBJ1-6	.	14	TRBD1
CASSPSPQGNGYTF	TGTGCCAGCTCACCTTCCCCCCAGGGCAATGGCTACACCTTC	TRBV18	TRBJ1-2	.	14	.
CASIISTGGPNTEAFF	TGTGCCAGCATCATATCGACAGGGGGACCGAACACTGAAGCTTTCTTT	TRBV5-4	TRBJ1-1	.	16	TRBD1
CASSQDALNGGYGYTF	TGCGCCAGCAGCCAAGATGCGCTTAACGGGGGCTATGGCTACACCTTC	TRBV4-3	TRBJ1-2	.	16	.
CASSTRLGASKNIQYF	TGTGCCAGTAGTACGAGACTAGGCGCGTCCAAAAACATTCAGTACTTC	TRBV19	TRBJ2-4	.	16	.
CASGLQTQYF	TGTGCCAGCGGCTTGCAGACCCAGTACTTC	TRBV2	TRBJ2-5	.	10	.
CASSTRTGRRPEAFF	TGTGCCAGTAGTACGCGGACAGGAAGGAGGCCTGAAGCTTTCTTT	TRBV19	TRBJ1-1	.	15	TRBD1
CASSWKQGDTYEQYF	TGTGCCAGCAGCTGGAAGCAGGGGGACACCTACGAGCAGTACTTC	TRBV7-3	TRBJ2-7	.	15	TRBD1
CASSLESGTEAFF	TGTGCCAGCAGCTTAGAATCGGGGACTGAAGCTTTCTTT	TRBV7-9	TRBJ1-1	.	13	.
CASSQDLTARNEKLFF	TGCGCCAGCAGCCAAGATCTGACAGCCAGGAATGAAAAACTGTTTTTT	TRBV4-3	TRBJ1-4	.	16	.
CASSPSPDTEAFF	TGTGCCAGCTCACCGTCTCCGGACACTGAAGCTTTCTTT	TRBV18	TRBJ1-1	.	13	.
CACFTEGTGAMNTEAFF	TGTGCCTGCTTCACGGAGGGGACAGGGGCCATGAACACTGAAGCTTTCTTT	TRBV30	TRBJ1-1	.	17	TRBD1
CASSLGGTDDPPLHF	TGTGCCAGCAGCTTAGGTGGGACAGACGATCCACCCCTCCACTTT	TRBV7-9	TRBJ1-6	.	15	TRBD1
CASSLRDSEQFF	TGTGCCAGCAGCTTAAGGGACTCCGAGCAGTTCTTC	TRBV7-2	TRBJ2-1	.	12	.
CASSFLSGYEQYF	TGTGCCAGCAGTTTTCTTTCGGGCTACGAGCAGTACTTC	TRBV6-6	TRBJ2-7	few	13	.
CATSDVSGGEEGANVLTF	TGTGCCACCAGTGATGTCTCGGGTGGCGAAGAGGGGGCCAACGTCCTGACTTTC	TRBV24-1	TRBJ2-6	.	18	.
CASSPLGEKLFF	TGTGCCAGCTCACCACTCGGGGAAAAACTGTTTTTT	TRBV18	TRBJ1-4	.	12	.
CASSSRTGQNEQFF	TGTGCCAGCAGCTCCCGGACAGGGCAAAATGAGCAGTTCTTC	TRBV13	TRBJ2-1	.	14	TRBD1
CASSIGTPNTEAFF	TGTGCCAGTAGTATAGGGACACCAAACACTGAAGCTTTCTTT	TRBV19	TRBJ1-1	.	14	.
CASSQGTGTDTQYF	TGTGCCAGCAGCCAAGGGACAGGCACAGATACGCAGTATTTT	TRBV3-1/TRBV3-2	TRBJ2-3	.	14	.
CAISEFGTGPSYEQYF	TGTGCCATCAGTGAGTTTGGGACAGGCCCATCCTACGAGCAGTACTTC	TRBV10-3	TRBJ2-7	.	16	TRBD1
CASSITGTESGYTF	TGTGCCAGCAGTATCACCGGGACAGAATCAGGCTACACCTTC	TRBV2	TRBJ1-2	.	14	TRBD1
CASKSGLYNEQFF	TGTGCCAGCAAGAGTGGACTATACAATGAGCAGTTCTTC	TRBV6-5	TRBJ2-1	.	13	.
CASSLLDSDTEAFF	TGTGCCAGCTCACTACTGGACAGCGACACTGAAGCTTTCTTT	TRBV18	TRBJ1-1	.	14	.
CASSFSGGQPQHF	TGTGCCAGCAGCTTCTCAGGGGGACAGCCCCAGCATTTT	TRBV7-8	TRBJ1-5	.	13	TRBD1
CASSPRGPINTGELFF	TGTGCCAGCAGCCCCAGGGGGCCCATAAACACCGGGGAGCTGTTTTTT	TRBV6-6	TRBJ2-2	.	16	TRBD1
CASSPGGQANTEAFF	TGTGCCAGCTCACCAGGGGGACAGGCGAACACTGAAGCTTTCTTT	TRBV18	TRBJ1-1	.	15	TRBD1
CASSYSIQGAGEQYF	TGTGCCAGCAGTTACTCGATACAGGGGGCCGGCGAGCAGTACTTC	TRBV6-2/TRBV6-3	TRBJ2-7	.	15	TRBD1
CASSALAYRSGNTIYF	TGTGCCAGCAGTGCCCTTGCGTACCGCTCTGGAAACACCATATATTTT	TRBV6-7	TRBJ1-3	.	16	.
CASSPDTSGEKQFF	TGCGCCAGCAGCCCCGACACTAGCGGGGAAAAGCAGTTCTTC	TRBV4-3	TRBJ2-1	.	14	TRBD2
CASSVGPEGQVGTQYF	TGTGCCAGCAGCGTAGGTCCGGAGGGCCAAGTGGGTACGCAGTATTTT	TRBV9	TRBJ2-3	.	16	.
CASSRTGTRDNEKLFF	TGTGCCAGCAGCAGGACCGGGACAAGGGATAATGAAAAACTGTTTTTT	TRBV7-9	TRBJ1-4	.	16	.
CASSLARYEQYF	TGTGCCAGCAGCTTAGCGCGGTACGAGCAGTACTTC	TRBV7-2	TRBJ2-7	.	12	.
CASSLNMPGLAGSTSTDTQYF	TGTGCCAGCTCACTGAACATGCCGGGACTAGCGGGATCCACTAGCACAGATACGCAGTATTTT	TRBV18	TRBJ2-3	.	21	TRBD2
CASSLESRSGTDTQYF	TGCGCCAGCAGCTTGGAAAGTAGATCGGGCACAGATACGCAGTATTTT	TRBV5-1	TRBJ2-3	.	16	.
CATSGTRKEDTQYF	TGTGCCACCTCCGGGACACGTAAGGAAGATACGCAGTATTTT	TRBV24-1	TRBJ2-3	.	14	.
CASSLDSYQDSPLHF	TGTGCCAGCAGCTTGGATTCGTATCAGGATTCACCCCTCCACTTT	TRBV5-5	TRBJ1-6	.	15	.
CASSQVRLAGGTDTQYF	TGCGCCAGCAGCCAAGTAAGGCTAGCGGGGGGCACAGATACGCAGTATTTT	TRBV4-1	TRBJ2-3	.	17	TRBD2